The sequence of this T cell receptor (beta chain) was determined in a study of Ad26.COV2.S vaccination and SARS-CoV-2 variants. Study-wide findings and caveats: Non-spike TCR breadth was similar in vaccine and placebo recipients.

Germline-derived CDR1 and CDR2 are MGHRA and YSYEKL. The CDR3 covers 13 residues. Trimming left V 1 base short and J 5 bases short, with 8 bases between. This clone was observed a few times. Its antigen remains unidentified. Treatment here: 19 received Ad26.COV2.S at low or high dose, single or two shots; a few received placebo; per-sample allocation not given. The study sampled participants on day 63 after the first vaccine or placebo injection. This table comes from immunoSEQ multiplex PCR, and its TCRdb copy is limited to in-frame clones, with some not included. The table records around 300,000 clones, approximately 86% of them present only once.

This receptor was taken from a person aged 18-65 years who received the Ad26.COV2.S COVID-19 vaccine or a placebo. The chain recombines TRBV4-1 with TRBJ2-5; D is perhaps TRBD1 or TRBD2 (5 bases each). The sample in question was peripheral blood, obtained in a trial of Ad26.COV2.S vaccine versus placebo. In nucleotides, the CDR3 is TGCGCCAGCAGCCAAGGGGACGGGGAGACCCAGTACTTC. Protein sequence: CASSQGDGETQYF.